Presented here are 29 T cell receptor beta chains from one specimen sequenced in a study of tumor-infiltrating lymphocytes in primary liver carcinoma. Blood RNA originated from unsorted whole blood, with germline DNA additionally extracted. Researchers generated TCR beta cDNA from 500 ng of total RNA, relying on a constant-region primer. TCR beta libraries came from three nested multiplex PCR rounds using slightly modified ARM-PCR. It was with TRBV1-TRBV30 forward primers and a C-beta reverse primer that the first two PCR rounds were run, at about 9 cycles each. TCRdb processed the multiplex PCR reads anew with MiXCR; each CDR3 protein has one entry. The repertoire holds a few hundred thousand distinct CDR3 sequences, with 58% as singletons. Source material: peripheral blood. The receptors shown here come from a woman between 25 and 40 years old with primary liver carcinoma and hepatitis B virus infection.

This sequence joins TRBV7-9 and TRBJ2-1; a weak D match, TRBD2 (5 bases). V was cut by 2 bases and J by 4 bases, with 18 bases left in between. Germline lookup yields CDR1 SEHNR and CDR2 FQNEAQ (reference sequence). CDR3 size: 17 residues. CDR3 region: CASSLRGSLTNYNEQFF. CDR3 bases: TGTGCCAGCAGCTTAAGAGGGAGCCTCACCAATTACAATGAGCAGTTCTTC.

The rearrangement joins TRBV6-6 to TRBJ2-6; D call uncertain. V was trimmed by 8 bases and J by 1 base, leaving 12 bases between them. The CDR3 loop spans 15 amino acids. Per germline, CDR1 MNHNY and CDR2 SVGAGI (reference sequence). Here the CDR3 DNA reads TGTGCCAGCTCGGAGTGGGGATCTGGGGCCAACGTCCTGACTTTC. This codes for CASSEWGSGANVLTF.

With respect to this clonotype: A read error may explain this, as a much larger clone is one base away. The gene calls are TRBV12-3 or TRBV12-4 and TRBJ2-3, with D perhaps matching TRBD1 (5 bases). V was clipped by 10 bases and J by 4 bases, with 12 bases between them. The CDR3 totals 12 residues. CDR3 sequence: CANSPGSDTQYF. The CDR3 region has the DNA TGTGCCAACAGCCCAGGGTCAGATACGCAGTATTTT.

This clonotype appeared a few times. This sequence joins TRBV7-8 and TRBJ1-2, with D maybe TRBD1 (6 bases). Germline CDR1 reads SGHVS; CDR2 reads FQNEAQ. The length of the CDR3 is 14 residues. Trimming took off 1 base at V and 6 bases at J, with 12 bases between the two ends. This CDR3 is CASSLVGGADGYTF. The CDR3 DNA follows: TGTGCCAGCAGCTTAGTAGGGGGGGCGGATGGCTACACCTTC.

Ten or more counts support this clonotype. CDR3 in amino acids: CASSPSRDAYEQYF. In DNA, the CDR3 is TGCGCCAGCAGCCCATCCCGGGATGCCTACGAGCAGTACTTC. V is TRBV4-1 and J is TRBJ2-7, with a possible D match to TRBD2 (5 bases). In germline, CDR1 is MGHRA, CDR2 YSYEKL. This CDR3 is built from 14 residues. V was cut by 4 bases and J by 2 bases, with 12 bases left in between.

To note about this clonotype: The conserved final phenylalanine or tryptophan is absent from the CDR3, which likely points to a read error. This chain links TRBV12-3 or TRBV12-4 with TRBJ2-2, with 9 nucleotides matching TRBD2. Germline trimming cut 7 bases from V and 5 bases from J; bases unmatched to any gene: 8. The CDR3 is 15 residues long. In nucleotides, the CDR3 is TGTGCCAGCAACGTTAGCGGGAGAAGAACCGGGGAGCTGTTTTCT. It specifies CASNVSGRRTGELFS.

In regard to this clonotype: A clone one base away is much larger, so this may be a read error. V and J are TRBV6-5 and TRBJ2-3, with 7 bases identical to TRBD2. From germline, CDR1 is MNHEY and CDR2 SVGAGI. The CDR3 runs to 15 residues. CDR3 amino acids: CAGSPGGGYADTQYF. In DNA form, the CDR3 reads TGTGCCGGCAGCCCCGGGGGAGGGTACGCAGATACGCAGTATTTT.

Details on this clonotype: A much larger clone lies one base from this, so it may be a read error. V usage is TRBV6-1 and J usage is TRBJ2-7; D unclear. The CDR3 loop spans 12 amino acids. Germline V gene sequence: CDR1 MNHNS, CDR2 SASEGT. The CDR3 sequence: CASSRPTYVQYF. DNA for the CDR3: TGTGCCAGCAGCCGGCCCACCTACGTGCAGTACTTC.

The V and J genes are TRBV6-1 and TRBJ1-4; D not resolved. The CDR3 runs 14 residues. Per germline, CDR1 MNHNS and CDR2 SASEGT. The V end was cut by 8 bases, the J end by 0 bases, with 10 bases between. The CDR3 is CASAIGTTNEKLFF. CDR3 bases: TGTGCCAGCGCTATCGGTACAACTAATGAAAAACTGTTTTTT.

There are a few counts of this clonotype. This chain joins TRBV6-1 and TRBJ2-7; no definite D call. Germline V gene sequence: CDR1 MNHNS, CDR2 SASEGT. This CDR3 region has 15 residues. The V end was cut by 5 bases, the J end by 1 base, with 15 bases between. The CDR3 DNA reads TGTGCCAGCAGTTCCCGTCTTCCGGCTTCCTACGAGCAGTACTTC. Translation gives CASSSRLPASYEQYF.

The V gene is TRBV7-8, the J gene TRBJ2-6; no clear D gene. The V end lost 5 bases, the J end lost 0 bases, and 11 bases lay between the germline ends. The CDR3 has 16 residues. The germline V gene has CDR1 SGHVS and CDR2 FQNEAQ. The CDR3 DNA reads TGTGCCAGCAGCCCCAGCATTAGCTCTGGGGCCAACGTCCTGACTTTC. Residues: CASSPSISSGANVLTF.

For the CDR3, the DNA is TGTGCCAGCATTGGGGTAGGGATGAACACTGAAGCTTTCTTT. Translating gives CASIGVGMNTEAFF. The V call is TRBV5-6, the J call TRBJ1-1; no clear D gene. V lost 6 bases and J 0 bases, leaving 12 bases between the germline ends. The CDR3 has 14 amino acids. Germline V CDR1 and CDR2: SGHDT, YYEEEE.

Concerning this clonotype itself: A read error may produce the germline difference seen at one junction end. This rearrangement joins TRBV5-6 to TRBJ2-2, with 9 bases fitting TRBD1. The CDR3 has 19 amino acids. In germline, CDR1 is SGHDT, CDR2 YYEEEE. The DNA of the CDR3 is TGTGCCAGCAGCTTACCGGACAGGGGAAGATCCTCGGGCACCGGGGAGCTGCTTTTT. It yields the protein CASSLPDRGRSSGTGELLF.

The chain carries TRBV6-2 or TRBV6-3 and TRBJ1-1; D remains ambiguous. The CDR3 totals 12 residues. Germline values: CDR1 MNHEY, CDR2 SVGEGT. V was trimmed by 9 bases and J by 8 bases, leaving 16 bases between them. CDR3 in amino acids: CASGYSSWEAFF. The CDR3 nucleotides are TGTGCCAGTGGTTACTCGAGTTGGGAAGCTTTCTTT.

Note on this clonotype: An end of the junction differs from the germline gene, which may be a read error. Here the CDR3 DNA reads TGTGCCATCAGTGAGTCCCCGGGGGGACAGGGGGCCTACGTCCTGACTTTC. It is translated as CAISESPGGQGAYVLTF. This rearrangement joins TRBV10-3 to TRBJ2-6, with 12 bases fitting TRBD1. This CDR3 comprises 17 residues. Germline-derived CDR1 and CDR2 are ENHRY and SYGVKD.

Points on this clonotype: A much more abundant neighbour one base away suggests this may be a read error. The genes are TRBV12-3 or TRBV12-4 and TRBJ1-1; possible D gene TRBD1, 5 bases. The CDR3 spans 14 residues. CDR3 loop: CASSLRGLNTEVFF. As DNA, the CDR3 is TGTGCCAGCAGTTTAAGGGGATTGAACACTGAAGTTTTCTTT.

As concerns this clonotype: Because it lacks the conserved phenylalanine or tryptophan at the end, this CDR3 is likely a read error. The chain employs TRBV11-2 and TRBJ2-1; weak D call: TRBD2 (5 bases). CDR1 and CDR2 (germline): SGHAT, FQNNGV. The CDR3 spans 12 residues. V shed 6 bases and J shed 9 bases, with 12 bases lying between them. CDR3 nucleotide sequence: TGTGCCAGCAGTTGGACTGGGCGTGAGCAGTTCTCC. Protein: CASSWTGREQFS.

Of note for this clonotype: A much bigger clone sits one base away, suggesting this may be a read error. The V gene is TRBV12-3 or TRBV12-4, the J gene TRBJ2-7; tentative D call: TRBD1 (6 bases). CDR3 length equals 13 residues. This chain's CDR3 is CGSSLHRDGEQYF. For the CDR3, the DNA is TGTGGCAGCAGTCTCCACAGGGACGGCGAGCAGTACTTC.

This clonotype has more than one count but fewer than ten. The junction and the germline gene differ at one end; a read error may be behind it. The chain recombines TRBV6-6 with TRBJ2-7; D is perhaps TRBD2 (7 bases). Germline V gene data show CDR1 as MNHNY and CDR2 as SVGAGI (reference sequence). The length of the CDR3 is 14 residues. CDR3 loop: CASSYSRGRDERYF. The CDR3, as DNA: TGTGCCAGCAGTTACTCGAGGGGGAGGGACGAGCGGTACTTC.

To note about this clonotype: A much larger clone differs from this one at a single base, so this may be a read error. The rearrangement links TRBV6-2 or TRBV6-3 to TRBJ1-5, with D hard to call. The CDR3 length is 14 residues. Trimming took 5 bases from V and 3 from J, leaving 11 bases between them. Germline lookup yields CDR1 MNHEY and CDR2 SVGEGT. Written as DNA, the CDR3 is TGTGCCAGCAGTAGGACGGATAACAATCAGCCCCAGCATTTT. This codes for CASSRTDNNQPQHF.

Only one count was recorded for this clonotype. This chain joins TRBV13 and TRBJ1-4; TRBD1 is a possible D gene (6 bases). Trimming cost V 10 bases and J 7 bases, with 13 bases left between them. CDR1 and CDR2 from the germline V gene are PRHDT and FYEKMQ (reference sequence). The length of the CDR3 is 12 residues. DNA for the CDR3: TGTGCCACCGCAGGGGTTCGTGAAAAACTGTTTTTT. Translation gives CATAGVREKLFF.

This clonotype was counted a few times. J is TRBJ2-3 and V is TRBV10-1, with D hard to call. The CDR3 consists of 16 residues. The V end was cut by 0 bases, the J end by 0 bases, with 10 bases between. Germline V lookup: CDR1 WNHNN, CDR2 SYGVQD (reference sequence). The CDR3 sequence is CASSESYIQSTDTQYF. In DNA form, the CDR3 reads TGCGCCAGCAGTGAGTCCTACATACAAAGCACAGATACGCAGTATTTT.

A remark on this clonotype: The junction departs from germline at one end; a sequencing error may be responsible. The chain uses TRBV4-1 and TRBJ2-2; D gene ambiguous. In germline, CDR1 is MGHRA, CDR2 YSYEKL. The CDR3 spans 17 residues. DNA for the CDR3: TGCGCCAGCAGCCATAGACCCGTCCCCCCGAACACCAGGGAGCTGTTTTTT. Translated: CASSHRPVPPNTRELFF.

This chain joins TRBV29-1 and TRBJ2-2; D is unresolved. The CDR3 is 13 residues long. Germline V gene sequence: CDR1 SQVTM, CDR2 ANQGSEA. The CDR3 bases are TGCAACATTGGGCGCAGGAACACCGGGGAGCTGTTTTTT. The encoded protein is CNIGRRNTGELFF.

CDR3 DNA sequence: TGTGCCAGCAGCTTAGCAGGGACTACCAGTGAGCAGTTCTTC. Its protein product is CASSLAGTTSEQFF. V is TRBV11-2 and J is TRBJ2-1; 7 bases are a match to TRBD2. V dropped 1 base and J dropped 9; count of bases not matched to a gene: 6. Germline V lookup: CDR1 SGHAT, CDR2 FQNNGV. This CDR3 has 14 residues.

With respect to this clonotype: A read error may be the cause here, since a much bigger clone is one base away. The chain combines TRBV4-2 with TRBJ1-5, with D perhaps TRBD1 (6 bases). Germline V gives CDR1 LGHNA, CDR2 YNFKEQ. This CDR3 spans 16 amino acids. Here the CDR3 DNA reads TGTACCAGCAGCCAAGATTGGGCAGGGGGCAATCAGCCCCAGCATTTT. Protein product: CTSSQDWAGGNQPQHF.

The chain joins TRBV6-2 or TRBV6-3 to TRBJ2-3; 9 nucleotides agree with TRBD1. CDR3 size: 15 residues. CDR1 MNHEY and CDR2 SVGEGT come from the germline V gene. V shed 2 bases and J 4 bases; nucleotides not matched to a gene: 4. This CDR3 is CASSYPRQGADTQYF. In DNA form, the CDR3 reads TGTGCCAGCAGTTACCCTCGACAGGGGGCAGATACGCAGTATTTT.

The chain has TRBV5-6 and TRBJ1-2; 7 bases map to TRBD1. This CDR3 spans 13 amino acids. Germline CDR1 and CDR2: SGHDT and YYEEEE. V shed 3 bases, J shed 6 bases, and the junction held 5 bases outside the gene matches. The CDR3, as DNA: TGTGCCAGCAGCTCGACAGGGAACCATGGCTACACCTTC. It encodes CASSSTGNHGYTF.

The chain employs TRBV30 and TRBJ1-5; 7 positions match TRBD1. V shed 2 bases, J shed 7 bases, and the junction held 5 bases outside the gene matches. Germline CDR1 GTSNPN, CDR2 SVGIG (reference sequence). The CDR3 runs 13 residues. This CDR3 is CAWSIRDSQPQHF. CDR3 bases: TGTGCCTGGAGTATCCGGGACAGCCAGCCCCAGCATTTT.